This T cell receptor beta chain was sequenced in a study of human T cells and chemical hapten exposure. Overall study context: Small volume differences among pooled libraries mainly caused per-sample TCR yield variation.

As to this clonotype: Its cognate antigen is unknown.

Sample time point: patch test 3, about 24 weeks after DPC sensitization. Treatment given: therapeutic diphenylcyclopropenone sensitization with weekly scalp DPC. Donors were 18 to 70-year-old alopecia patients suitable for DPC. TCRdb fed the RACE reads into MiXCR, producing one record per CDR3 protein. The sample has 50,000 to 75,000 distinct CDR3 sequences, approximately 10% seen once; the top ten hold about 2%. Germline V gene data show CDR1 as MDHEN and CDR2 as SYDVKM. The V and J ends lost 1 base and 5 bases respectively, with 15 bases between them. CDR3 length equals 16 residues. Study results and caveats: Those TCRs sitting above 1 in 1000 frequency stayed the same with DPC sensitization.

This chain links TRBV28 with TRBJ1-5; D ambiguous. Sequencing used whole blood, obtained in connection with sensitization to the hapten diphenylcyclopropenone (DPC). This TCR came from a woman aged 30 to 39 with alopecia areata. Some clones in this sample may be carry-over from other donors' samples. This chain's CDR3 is CASSLFLSKRHQPQHF. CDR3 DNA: TGTGCCAGCAGTTTATTCCTTTCCAAGAGACATCAGCCCCAGCATTTT.